The rows below give T cell receptor beta chains drawn from one sample of a study of T cell repertoires in ileal Crohn's disease. Assay used: immunoSEQ multiplex PCR; TCRdb lists only in-frame clones, some missing. This table has about 7,000 clones, under 75% appearing once. Sample: ileal tissue. The source is an adult with Crohn's disease. CDR3s include the opening cysteine and the closing phenylalanine or tryptophan. D genes are given only for firm matches. Rows give clone size only sometimes, using once, few, many, or a class for an expanded clone.

v_gene: TRBV27
d_gene: -
j_gene: TRBJ1-5
abundance: -
CDR3aa: CASSPYPPTDFYNQPQHF
CDR3nt: TGTGCCAGCAGTCCTTACCCCCCGACAGACTTTTACAATCAGCCCCAGCATTTT

v_gene: TRBV10-3
d_gene: -
j_gene: TRBJ1-1
abundance: -
CDR3aa: CAISRGVDTEAFF
CDR3nt: TGTGCCATCAGTCGGGGAGTAGACACTGAAGCTTTCTTT

v_gene: TRBV7-2
d_gene: -
j_gene: TRBJ1-1
abundance: -
CDR3aa: CASSFFRGSGTEAFF
CDR3nt: TGTGCCAGCAGCTTCTTCAGGGGTTCGGGCACTGAAGCTTTCTTT

v_gene: TRBV15
d_gene: -
j_gene: TRBJ1-5
abundance: -
CDR3aa: CATSRMGARGQPQHF
CDR3nt: TGTGCCACCAGCAGAATGGGGGCCCGAGGACAGCCCCAGCATTTT

v_gene: TRBV7-2
d_gene: -
j_gene: TRBJ1-2
abundance: -
CDR3aa: CASSLNAGNYGYTF
CDR3nt: TGTGCCAGCAGCTTAAATGCGGGTAACTATGGCTACACCTTC

v_gene: TRBV28
d_gene: TRBD1
j_gene: TRBJ1-2
abundance: -
CDR3aa: CASSLQGFYGYTF
CDR3nt: TGTGCCAGCAGTCTACAGGGGTTCTATGGCTACACCTTC

v_gene: TRBV4-1
d_gene: -
j_gene: TRBJ1-4
abundance: -
CDR3aa: CASRWDNRPTNEKLFF
CDR3nt: TGCGCCAGTCGATGGGACAACCGTCCGACTAATGAAAAACTGTTTTTT

v_gene: TRBV2
d_gene: -
j_gene: TRBJ1-5
abundance: few
CDR3aa: CASSGQIHSNQPQHF
CDR3nt: TGTGCCAGCAGTGGACAGATCCATAGCAATCAGCCCCAGCATTTT

v_gene: TRBV5-4
d_gene: -
j_gene: TRBJ2-1
abundance: few
CDR3aa: CASSLDGGPDNEQFF
CDR3nt: TGTGCCAGCAGCTTGGATGGGGGCCCTGACAATGAGCAGTTCTTC

v_gene: TRBV4-3
d_gene: -
j_gene: TRBJ2-7
abundance: -
CDR3aa: CASSQGRGRYEQYF
CDR3nt: TGCGCCAGCAGCCAAGGGCGGGGTAGGTACGAGCAGTACTTC

v_gene: TRBV6-4
d_gene: TRBD1
j_gene: TRBJ1-2
abundance: once
CDR3aa: CASSDSTGGNGYTF
CDR3nt: TGTGCCAGCAGTGACTCTACAGGGGGCAATGGCTACACCTTC

v_gene: TRBV5-1
d_gene: -
j_gene: TRBJ2-5
abundance: -
CDR3aa: CASSYQNQETQYF
CDR3nt: TGCGCCAGCAGCTACCAGAACCAAGAGACCCAGTACTTC

v_gene: TRBV4-3
d_gene: TRBD1
j_gene: TRBJ1-2
abundance: -
CDR3aa: CASSQVGTGLANYGYTF
CDR3nt: TGCGCCAGCAGCCAAGTAGGGACAGGGCTAGCTAACTATGGCTACACCTTC

v_gene: TRBV12-5
d_gene: -
j_gene: TRBJ1-1
abundance: -
CDR3aa: CASNRETAEAFF
CDR3nt: TGTGCTAGTAACAGGGAAACGGCTGAAGCTTTCTTT

v_gene: TRBV2
d_gene: -
j_gene: TRBJ1-1
abundance: few
CDR3aa: CASALQGNTEAFF
CDR3nt: TGTGCCAGCGCCTTGCAGGGAAACACTGAAGCTTTCTTT

v_gene: TRBV5-1
d_gene: TRBD1
j_gene: TRBJ1-2
abundance: once
CDR3aa: CASSLDRGNYGYTF
CDR3nt: TGCGCCAGCAGCTTGGACAGGGGAAACTATGGCTACACCTTC

v_gene: TRBV7-2
d_gene: -
j_gene: TRBJ1-1
abundance: -
CDR3aa: CASSQRGGRFTEAFF
CDR3nt: TGTGCCAGCAGCCAGAGGGGGGGTAGGTTTACTGAAGCTTTCTTT

v_gene: TRBV6-1
d_gene: -
j_gene: TRBJ2-7
abundance: few
CDR3aa: CASSESPQGNYEQYF
CDR3nt: TGTGCCAGCAGTGAATCCCCGCAGGGGAACTACGAGCAGTACTTC

v_gene: TRBV19
d_gene: TRBD1
j_gene: TRBJ1-1
abundance: -
CDR3aa: CATQAGTGGGYTEAFF
CDR3nt: TGTGCCACCCAAGCGGGGACAGGGGGCGGTTACACTGAAGCTTTCTTT

v_gene: TRBV11-3
d_gene: -
j_gene: TRBJ1-3
abundance: -
CDR3aa: CASSPLLSSGNTIYF
CDR3nt: TGTGCCAGCAGCCCCCTCCTCTCCAGTGGAAACACCATATATTTT

v_gene: TRBV5-4
d_gene: TRBD2
j_gene: TRBJ2-2
abundance: -
CDR3aa: CASSLGGGYTGELFF
CDR3nt: TGTGCCAGCAGCCTCGGGGGGGGCTACACCGGGGAGCTGTTTTTT